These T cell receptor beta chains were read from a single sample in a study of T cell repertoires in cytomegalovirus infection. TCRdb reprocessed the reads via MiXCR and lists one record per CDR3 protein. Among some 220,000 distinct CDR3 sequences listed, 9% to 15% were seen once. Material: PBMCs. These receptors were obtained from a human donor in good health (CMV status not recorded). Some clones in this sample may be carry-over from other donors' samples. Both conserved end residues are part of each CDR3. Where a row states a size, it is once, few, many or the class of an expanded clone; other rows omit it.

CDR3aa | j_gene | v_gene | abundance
CASSRAALEAFF | TRBJ1-1 | TRBV7-2 | NA
CASRPSAGGRFEQYF | TRBJ2-7 | TRBV7-2 | many
CASQGQMNTEAFF | TRBJ1-1 | TRBV25-1 | NA
CASSSEESSYEQYF | TRBJ2-7 | TRBV11-2 | NA
CASSLAPGQGSYTF | TRBJ1-2 | TRBV7-9 | many
CAIRSGRADVSTDTQYF | TRBJ2-3 | TRBV10-3 | many
CASSWEGAYGQPQHF | TRBJ1-5 | TRBV19 | many
CSARDRPYEQYF | TRBJ2-7 | TRBV20-1 | many
CASSFGQDEQFF | TRBJ2-1 | TRBV12-3/TRBV12-4 | many
CASSPGGIDTDTQYF | TRBJ2-3 | TRBV7-2 | many
CASSPLVVAGGITDTQYF | TRBJ2-3 | TRBV7-3 | many
CSAPNRQFEWNTEAFF | TRBJ1-1 | TRBV20-1 | few
CASSPVGRATNEKLFF | TRBJ1-4 | TRBV7-9 | NA